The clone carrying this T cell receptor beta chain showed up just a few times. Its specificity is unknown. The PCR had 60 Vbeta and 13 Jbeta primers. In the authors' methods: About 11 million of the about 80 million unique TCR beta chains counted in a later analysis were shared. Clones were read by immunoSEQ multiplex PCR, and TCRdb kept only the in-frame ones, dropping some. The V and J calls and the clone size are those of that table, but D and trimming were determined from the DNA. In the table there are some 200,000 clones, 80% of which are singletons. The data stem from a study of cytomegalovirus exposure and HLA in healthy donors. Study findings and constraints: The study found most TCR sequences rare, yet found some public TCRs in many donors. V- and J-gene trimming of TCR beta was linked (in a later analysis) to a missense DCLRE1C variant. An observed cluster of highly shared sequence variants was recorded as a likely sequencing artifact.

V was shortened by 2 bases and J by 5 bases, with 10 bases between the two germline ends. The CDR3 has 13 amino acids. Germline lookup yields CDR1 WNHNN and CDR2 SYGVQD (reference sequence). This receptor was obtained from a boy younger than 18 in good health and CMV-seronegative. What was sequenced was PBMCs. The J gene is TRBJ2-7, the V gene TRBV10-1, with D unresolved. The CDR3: CASSEKVENEQYF. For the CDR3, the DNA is TGCGCCAGCAGTGAGAAAGTGGAGAACGAGCAGTACTTC.